This TCR beta chain was recorded in a study of T cells after yellow fever vaccination. They built TCR cDNA with 5'RACE template switching, a step that put in a universal primer site and UMIs. In TCRdb, the 5' RACE reads were re-called with MiXCR into one record per CDR3 protein. The sample yields over 250,000 distinct CDR3 sequences, roughly 4.8% seen once. General observations from the study: The presence of abundant clonotypes contaminating from the bulk population was possible in FACS-sorted repertoires.

This clonotype occurred many times. Its antigen is unknown. Germline CDR1 and CDR2: MNHEY and SVGAGI. Trimming took 2 bases from V and 10 from J, leaving 20 bases between them. CDR3 length: 15 residues. This TCR derives from a man younger than 35 who received the YFV17D yellow fever vaccine. This specimen consisted of CD4+ T cells sorted from PBMCs, obtained on the day of the yellow fever booster vaccination. The chain carries TRBV6-5 and TRBJ1-1, with a weak D call TRBD1 (6 bases). CDR3 loop: CASSYPREGVEVAFF. The CDR3 DNA reads TGTGCCAGCAGTTACCCAAGGGAGGGGGTAGAGGTAGCTTTCTTT.